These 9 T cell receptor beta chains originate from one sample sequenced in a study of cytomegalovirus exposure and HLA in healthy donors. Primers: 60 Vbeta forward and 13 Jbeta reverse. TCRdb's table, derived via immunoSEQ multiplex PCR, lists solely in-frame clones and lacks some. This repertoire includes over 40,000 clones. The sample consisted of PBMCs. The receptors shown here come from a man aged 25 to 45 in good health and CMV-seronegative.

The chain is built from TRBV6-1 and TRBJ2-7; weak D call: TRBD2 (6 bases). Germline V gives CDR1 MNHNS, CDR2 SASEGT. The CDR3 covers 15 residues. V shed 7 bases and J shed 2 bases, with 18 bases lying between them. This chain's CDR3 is CASMISGGGAYEQYF. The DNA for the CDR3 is TGTGCCAGCATGATTAGCGGTGGAGGCGCCTACGAGCAGTACTTC.

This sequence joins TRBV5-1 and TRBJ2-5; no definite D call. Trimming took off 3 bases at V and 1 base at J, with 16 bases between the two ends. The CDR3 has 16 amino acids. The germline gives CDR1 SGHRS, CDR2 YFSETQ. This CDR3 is CASSSVELVPQETQYF. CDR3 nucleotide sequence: TGCGCCAGCAGCTCTGTGGAGTTGGTGCCCCAAGAGACCCAGTACTTC.

The CDR3 DNA reads as TGTGCCAGCTCAGATTCAGGGCCTTCCTACGAGCAGTACTTC. Translated: CASSDSGPSYEQYF. The chain carries TRBV18 and TRBJ2-5; perhaps TRBD1 as D (5 bases). The J call is doubtful: the DNA matches TRBJ2-7 better. CDR3 size: 14 residues. Germline V gene sequence: CDR1 KGHSH, CDR2 LQKENI.

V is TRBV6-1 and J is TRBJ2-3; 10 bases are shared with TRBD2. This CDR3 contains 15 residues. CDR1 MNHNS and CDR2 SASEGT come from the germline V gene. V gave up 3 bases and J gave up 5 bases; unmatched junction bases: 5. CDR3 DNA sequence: TGTGCCAGCAGTGATCTAGCGGGAGAGGGAGATACGCAGTATTTT. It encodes CASSDLAGEGDTQYF.

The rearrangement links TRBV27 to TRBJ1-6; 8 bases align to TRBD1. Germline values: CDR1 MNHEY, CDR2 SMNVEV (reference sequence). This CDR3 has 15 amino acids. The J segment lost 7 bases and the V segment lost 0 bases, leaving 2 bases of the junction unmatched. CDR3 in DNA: TGTGCCAGCAGTTTATCGACAGGGGTAAATTCACCCCTCCACTTT. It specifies CASSLSTGVNSPLHF.

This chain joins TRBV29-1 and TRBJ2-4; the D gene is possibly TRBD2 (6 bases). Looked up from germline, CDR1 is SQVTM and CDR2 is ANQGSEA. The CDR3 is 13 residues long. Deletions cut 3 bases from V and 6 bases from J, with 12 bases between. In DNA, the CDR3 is TGCAGCGTTGAGGCGGGATTCGGAAACATTCAGTACTTC. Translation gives CSVEAGFGNIQYF.

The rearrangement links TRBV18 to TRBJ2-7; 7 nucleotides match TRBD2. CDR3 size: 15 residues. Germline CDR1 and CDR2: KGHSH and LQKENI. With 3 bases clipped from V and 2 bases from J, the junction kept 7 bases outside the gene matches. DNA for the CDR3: TGTGCCAGCTCACCCCGGGGGGTACAAACCTACGAGCAGTACTTC. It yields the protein CASSPRGVQTYEQYF.

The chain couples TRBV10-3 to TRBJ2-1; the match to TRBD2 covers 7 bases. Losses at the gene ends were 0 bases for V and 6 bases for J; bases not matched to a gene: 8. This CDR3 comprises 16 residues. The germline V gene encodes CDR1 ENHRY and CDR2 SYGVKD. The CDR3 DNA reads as TGTGCCATCAGTGAGTCGGATGGGTCGGGGGGCAATGAGCAGTTCTTC. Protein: CAISESDGSGGNEQFF.

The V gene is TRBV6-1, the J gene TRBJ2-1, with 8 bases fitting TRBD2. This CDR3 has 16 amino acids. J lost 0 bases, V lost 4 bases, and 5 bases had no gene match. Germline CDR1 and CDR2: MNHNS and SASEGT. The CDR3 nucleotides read TGTGCCAGCAGTGGCCTAGCGGGCCGCTCCTACAATGAGCAGTTCTTC. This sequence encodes CASSGLAGRSYNEQFF.